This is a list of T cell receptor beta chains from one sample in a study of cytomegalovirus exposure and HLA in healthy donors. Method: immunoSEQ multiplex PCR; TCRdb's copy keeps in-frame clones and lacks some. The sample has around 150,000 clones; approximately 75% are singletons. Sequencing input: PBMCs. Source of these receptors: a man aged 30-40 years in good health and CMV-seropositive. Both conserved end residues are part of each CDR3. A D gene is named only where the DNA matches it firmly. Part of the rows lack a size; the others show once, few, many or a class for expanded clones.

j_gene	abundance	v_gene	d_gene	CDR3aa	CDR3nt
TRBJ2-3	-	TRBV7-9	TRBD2	CASSPIAGGPGDTQYF	TGTGCCAGCAGCCCCATAGCGGGGGGGCCGGGAGATACGCAGTATTTT
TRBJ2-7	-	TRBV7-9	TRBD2	CASSFPLAGGTYEQYF	TGTGCCAGCAGCTTCCCACTAGCGGGGGGCACCTACGAGCAGTACTTC
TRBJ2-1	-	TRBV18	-	CASSPVKGNEQFF	TGTGCCAGCTCACCAGTGAAGGGGAATGAGCAGTTCTTC
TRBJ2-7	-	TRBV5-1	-	CASSLGRGRDEQYF	TGCGCCAGCAGCTTGGGTAGGGGAAGGGACGAGCAGTACTTC
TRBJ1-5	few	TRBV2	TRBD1	CASSEAGTGRQPQHF	TGTGCCAGCAGTGAAGCGGGGACAGGGCGTCAGCCCCAGCATTTT
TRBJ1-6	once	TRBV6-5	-	CASTLSSSYNSPLHF	TGTGCCAGCACCCTATCGAGCTCCTATAATTCACCCCTCCACTTT
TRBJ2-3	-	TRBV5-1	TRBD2	CASSLMVGGASDTQYF	TGCGCCAGCAGCTTGATGGTCGGGGGGGCCTCAGATACGCAGTATTTT
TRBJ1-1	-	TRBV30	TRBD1	CAWSIARDSKNTEAFF	TGTGCCTGGAGTATCGCCAGGGACAGCAAGAACACTGAAGCTTTCTTT
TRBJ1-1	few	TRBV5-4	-	CASSSARGGNTEAFF	TGTGCCAGCAGCTCCGCCAGGGGCGGGAACACTGAAGCTTTCTTT
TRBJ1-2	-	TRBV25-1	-	CASRITGSGYTF	TGTGCCAGCAGGATAACAGGGTCCGGCTACACCTTC
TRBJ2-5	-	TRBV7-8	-	CASSFEGGETQYF	TGTGCCAGCAGCTTCGAAGGGGGTGAGACCCAGTACTTC
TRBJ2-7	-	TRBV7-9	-	CASSENYEQYF	TGTGCCAGCAGCGAGAACTACGAGCAGTACTTC
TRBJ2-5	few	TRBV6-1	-	CASSPRGGQETQYF	TGTGCCAGCAGCCCTAGGGGGGGCCAAGAGACCCAGTACTTC
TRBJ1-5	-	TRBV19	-	CASSIDSGNSNQPQHF	TGTGCCAGTAGTATAGACTCGGGGAATAGCAATCAGCCCCAGCATTTT
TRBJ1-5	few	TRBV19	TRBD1	CASSIDLRRTGAIQPQHF	TGTGCCAGTAGTATAGATCTTAGACGGACAGGGGCGATACAGCCCCAGCATTTT
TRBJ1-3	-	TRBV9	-	CASSGPRGGSGNTIYF	TGTGCCAGCAGCGGCCCCCGGGGGGGATCTGGAAACACCATATATTTT
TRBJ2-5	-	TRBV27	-	CASSLNRIVETQYF	TGTGCCAGCAGTTTAAACAGGATTGTAGAGACCCAGTACTTC
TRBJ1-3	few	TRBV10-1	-	CASSEDGTSGNTIYF	TGCGCCAGCAGTGAGGATGGGACATCTGGAAACACCATATATTTT
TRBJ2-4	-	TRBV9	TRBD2	CASSVGTSGNGIQYF	TGTGCCAGCAGCGTAGGAACTAGCGGAAATGGCATTCAGTACTTC
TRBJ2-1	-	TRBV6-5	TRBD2	CASVPAGGGGEQFF	TGTGCCAGTGTCCCAGCGGGGGGCGGGGGTGAGCAGTTCTTC
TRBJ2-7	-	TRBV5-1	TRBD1	CASTLRTGGIYEQYF	TGCGCCAGCACCTTAAGGACAGGGGGAATCTACGAGCAGTACTTC
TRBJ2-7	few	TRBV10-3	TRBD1	CAISESRQGSQYF	TGTGCCATCAGTGAGTCGAGACAGGGCAGTCAGTACTTC
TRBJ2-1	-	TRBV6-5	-	CASSRSVGVDEQFF	TGTGCCAGCAGTAGATCGGTTGGAGTAGATGAGCAGTTCTTC
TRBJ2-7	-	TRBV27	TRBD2	CASSPGTSGTYEQYF	TGTGCCAGCAGTCCCGGGACTAGCGGTACCTACGAGCAGTACTTC
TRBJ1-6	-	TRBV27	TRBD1	CASSFGTGGTSPLHF	TGTGCCAGCAGTTTTGGTACAGGGGGCACTTCACCCCTCCACTTT
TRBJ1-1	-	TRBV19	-	CASSRDRYLGEAFF	TGTGCCAGTAGTAGAGACAGGTACCTCGGTGAAGCTTTCTTT
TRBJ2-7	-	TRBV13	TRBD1	CASRGQGGEQYF	TGTGCCAGCAGGGGACAGGGCGGCGAGCAGTACTTC
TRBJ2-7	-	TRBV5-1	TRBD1	CASSLKQGAYEQYF	TGCGCCAGCAGCTTGAAACAGGGGGCCTACGAGCAGTACTTC
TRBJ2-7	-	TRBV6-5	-	CASVGQLDEQYF	TGTGCCAGCGTAGGACAGCTTGACGAGCAGTACTTC
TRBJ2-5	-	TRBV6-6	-	CASSYAHGNLETQYF	TGTGCCAGCAGTTACGCCCACGGGAACTTGGAGACCCAGTACTTC
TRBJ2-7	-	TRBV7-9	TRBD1	CASSQPTGIVEQYF	TGTGCCAGCAGTCAACCGACAGGGATAGTCGAGCAGTACTTC
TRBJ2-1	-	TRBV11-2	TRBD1	CASSFGTGGGNEQFF	TGTGCCAGCAGCTTTGGGACAGGGGGCGGCAATGAGCAGTTCTTC
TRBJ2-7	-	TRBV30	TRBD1	CAWGQASYEQYF	TGTGCCTGGGGACAGGCTTCCTACGAGCAGTACTTC
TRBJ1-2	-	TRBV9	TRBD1	CASSRDRVNGYTF	TGTGCCAGCAGCCGCGACAGGGTCAATGGCTACACCTTC
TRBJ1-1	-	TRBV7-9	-	CASSWTVLGEAFF	TGTGCCAGCAGCTGGACAGTCCTGGGTGAAGCTTTCTTT
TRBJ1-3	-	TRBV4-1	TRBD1	CASSHPQGASGNTIYF	TGCGCCAGCAGCCACCCTCAGGGGGCGTCTGGAAACACCATATATTTT
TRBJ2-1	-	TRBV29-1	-	CSVYREGGYNEQFF	TGCAGCGTCTACAGGGAGGGGGGCTACAATGAGCAGTTCTTC
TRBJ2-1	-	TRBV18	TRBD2	CASSPLPSGGAVNNEQFF	TGTGCCAGCTCACCACTTCCTAGCGGGGGGGCTGTTAACAATGAGCAGTTCTTC
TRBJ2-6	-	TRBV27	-	CASSQRQYDSGANVLTF	TGTGCCAGCAGTCAGCGACAGTATGACTCTGGGGCCAACGTCCTGACTTTC
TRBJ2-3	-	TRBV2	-	CASIPDSSDTQYF	TGTGCCAGCATTCCGGACTCATCAGATACGCAGTATTTT
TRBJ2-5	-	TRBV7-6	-	CASSLASVGGLLETQYF	TGTGCCAGCAGCTTAGCAAGTGTCGGGGGTCTCTTAGAGACCCAGTACTTC
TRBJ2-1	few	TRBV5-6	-	CASSLDEDNYNEQFF	TGTGCCAGCAGCTTGGATGAGGACAACTACAATGAGCAGTTCTTC
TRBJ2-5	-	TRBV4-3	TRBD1	CASSQDIGTGGYQETQYF	TGCGCCAGCAGCCAGGACATTGGGACAGGGGGGTACCAAGAGACCCAGTACTTC
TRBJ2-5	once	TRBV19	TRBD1	CASSTLDRVETQYF	TGTGCCAGTAGTACCCTGGACAGGGTAGAGACCCAGTACTTC